Below are 10 T cell receptor beta chains sequenced from a single sample in a study of blood T cell dynamics during melanoma immunotherapy. Documented time point: pre-treatment baseline. Profiling relied on immunoSEQ multiplex PCR, and the TCRdb table lists in-frame clones only, not all of them. The sample holds 3,500 to 4,000 clones, approximately 97% seen once. This sample comprised effector memory CD8+ T cells from blood, obtained from a patient treated with checkpoint blockade. Every receptor here comes from a human donor with melanoma.

The CDR3 sequence: CASSEDTDYEQYF. In DNA, the CDR3 is TGTGCCAGCAGCGAGGACACAGACTACGAGCAGTACTTC. The gene calls are TRBV11-2 and TRBJ2-7; tentatively, D is TRBD1 (5 bases). CDR1 and CDR2 from the germline V gene are SGHAT and FQNNGV. V was shortened by 5 bases and J by 3 bases, with 11 bases between the two germline ends. This CDR3 spans 13 amino acids.

The chain joins TRBV2 to TRBJ2-5; the match to TRBD2 covers 12 bases. V lost 10 bases to trimming and J lost 5 bases; unmatched junction nucleotides: 8. The CDR3 is made up of 14 amino acids. CDR1 is SNHLY, CDR2 FYNNEI, per germline. CDR3 region: CAIKTSGSPETQYF. In DNA form, the CDR3 reads TGTGCCATCAAGACTAGCGGGAGTCCGGAGACCCAGTACTTC.

The J gene is TRBJ2-1, the V gene TRBV11-3; D might be TRBD1 or TRBD2, each matching 5 bases. The CDR3 consists of 17 residues. Per germline, CDR1 SGHNT and CDR2 YENEEA. Trimming removed 5 bases at V and 0 bases at J, with 17 bases between. The CDR3 DNA follows: TGTGCCAGCAGCCCATGGGGACCTCCGAGCTCCTACAATGAGCAGTTCTTC. It encodes CASSPWGPPSSYNEQFF. The complete variable domain, with remaining parts taken from reference TRBV11-3 and TRBJ2-1, reads EAGVVQSPRYKIIEKKQPVAFWCNPISGHNTLYWYLQNLGQGPELLIRYENEEAVDDSQLPKDRFSAERLKGVDSTLKIQPAELGDSAVYLCASSPWGPPSSYNEQFFGPGTRLTVL.

The gene calls are TRBV9 and TRBJ2-7; the D call may be TRBD1 or TRBD2 (6 bases each). Trimming pared 4 bases from V and 4 bases from J, leaving 18 bases between. The CDR3 spans 15 residues. Germline-derived CDR1 and CDR2 are SGDLS and YYNGEE. CDR3 amino acids: CASSRGSGAVYEQYF. In DNA form, the CDR3 reads TGTGCCAGCAGCCGGGGGTCGGGGGCGGTATACGAGCAGTACTTC.

The chain carries TRBV10-1 and TRBJ2-1; 8 nucleotides align to TRBD1. The junction had 5 bases not matched to a gene; V was cut back by 8 bases and J by 2 bases. CDR1 and CDR2 (germline): WNHNN, SYGVQD (reference sequence). There are 14 residues in the CDR3. The DNA for the CDR3 is TGCGCCAGCGCCGGGACAGGCCCCTACAATGAGCAGTTCTTC. As protein: CASAGTGPYNEQFF.

The V gene is TRBV15, the J gene TRBJ2-2; 7 bases align to TRBD2. Germline V gene data show CDR1 as LNHNV and CDR2 as YYDKDF (reference sequence). The CDR3 sequence is 15 residues long. The V and J ends lost 0 bases and 5 bases, in that order; junction bases with no gene match: 3. The CDR3 bases are TGTGCCACCAGCAGAGATCTCGGGGGGACCGGGGAGCTGTTTTTT. Its translation: CATSRDLGGTGELFF. The full variable domain, its missing parts supplied by reference TRBV15 and TRBJ2-2, is DAMVIQNPRYQVTQFGKPVTLSCSQTLNHNVMYWYQQKSSQAPKLLFHYYDKDFNNEADTPDNFQSRRPNTSFCFLDIRSPGLGDTAMYLCATSRDLGGTGELFFGEGSRLTVL.

The rearrangement uses TRBV6-5 and TRBJ1-2; unclear D gene. V gave up 5 bases and J gave up 4 bases, with 8 bases separating them. This CDR3 comprises 12 residues. The germline V gene encodes CDR1 MNHEY and CDR2 SVGAGI. The CDR3 region has the DNA TGTGCCAGCAGTCCAGGCCTCTATGGCTACACCTTC. Translating it yields CASSPGLYGYTF.

The J gene is TRBJ2-7, the V gene TRBV19; D uncertain. V dropped 5 bases and J dropped 2 bases, with 10 bases sitting between them. Germline V gene data show CDR1 as LNHDA and CDR2 as SQIVND (reference sequence). The CDR3 runs 13 residues. For the CDR3, the DNA is TGTGCCAGTAGTTTTACATCGCCCTACGAGCAGTACTTC. Its protein is CASSFTSPYEQYF.

On this clone itself: The junction departs from germline at one end; a sequencing error may be responsible. The gene calls are TRBV25-1 and TRBJ1-3; no clear D gene. The CDR3 extends over 14 amino acids. Germline V gene data show CDR1 as MGHDK and CDR2 as SYGVNS. CDR3 residues: CASSDAPSGSTIYF. CDR3 bases: TGTGCCAGCAGTGATGCCCCCTCTGGAAGCACCATATATTTT.

The chain joins TRBV4-1 to TRBJ2-3; the D call may be TRBD1 or TRBD2 (5 bases each). V gave up 0 bases and J gave up 6 bases, with 10 bases separating them. The CDR3 is 14 residues long. CDR1 is MGHRA, CDR2 YSYEKL, per germline. DNA of the CDR3: TGCGCCAGCAGCCAAGAGACGGGGACGGATACGCAGTATTTT. Residues: CASSQETGTDTQYF.